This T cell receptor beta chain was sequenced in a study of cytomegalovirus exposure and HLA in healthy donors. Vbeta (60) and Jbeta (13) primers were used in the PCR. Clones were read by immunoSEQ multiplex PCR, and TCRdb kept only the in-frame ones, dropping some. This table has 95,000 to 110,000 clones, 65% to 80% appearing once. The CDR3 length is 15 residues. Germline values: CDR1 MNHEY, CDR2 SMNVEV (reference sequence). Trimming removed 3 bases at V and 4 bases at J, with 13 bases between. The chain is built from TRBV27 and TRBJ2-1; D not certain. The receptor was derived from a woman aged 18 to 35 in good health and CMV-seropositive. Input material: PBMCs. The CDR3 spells CASSFLPAEYNEQFF. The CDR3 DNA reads TGTGCCAGCAGTTTCCTACCCGCGGAATACAATGAGCAGTTCTTC.